The clone carrying this T cell receptor beta chain appeared a single time. These data originate in a study of T cell responses to AZD1222 COVID-19 vaccine. From germline, CDR1 is DFQATT and CDR2 SNEGSKA (reference sequence). This CDR3 has 13 amino acids. Trimming removed 3 bases at V and 4 bases at J, with 12 bases between. The data were produced by immunoSEQ multiplex PCR, yet TCRdb's version contains in-frame clones alone and is incomplete. The table records 150,000 to 250,000 clones, roughly 92% of them present only once. This TCR was sampled from an adult who received the AZD1222 COVID-19 vaccine. The starting material was peripheral blood, obtained 28 days after the second AZD1222 dose. The chain has TRBV20-1 and TRBJ1-2; possibly TRBD1 for D (6 bases). The CDR3 sequence: CSASRDIPYGYTF. For the CDR3, the DNA is TGCAGTGCTAGTCGGGACATCCCCTATGGCTACACCTTC.